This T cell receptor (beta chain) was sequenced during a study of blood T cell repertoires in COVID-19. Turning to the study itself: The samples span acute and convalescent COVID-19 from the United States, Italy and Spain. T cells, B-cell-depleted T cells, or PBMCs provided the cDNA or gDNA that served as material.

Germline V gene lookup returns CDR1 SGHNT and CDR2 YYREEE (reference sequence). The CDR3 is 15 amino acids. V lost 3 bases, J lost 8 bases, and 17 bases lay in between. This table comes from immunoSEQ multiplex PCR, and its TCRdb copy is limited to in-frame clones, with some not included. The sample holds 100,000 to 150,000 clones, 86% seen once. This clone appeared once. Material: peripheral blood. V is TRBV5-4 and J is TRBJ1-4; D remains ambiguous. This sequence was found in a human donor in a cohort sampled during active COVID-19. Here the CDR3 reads CASSSTFSGEEKLFF. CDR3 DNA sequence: TGTGCCAGCAGCTCCACGTTCTCCGGAGAGGAAAAACTGTTTTTT.